This TCR beta chain comes out of a study of Graves' ophthalmopathy and Graves' hyperthyroidism. The study, taken as a whole, reports: Most expanded clonotypes in thyroid above 0.001 frequency also showed up in blood.

In the case of this clonotype: What it binds is unknown.

TCR beta CDR3 regions were amplified from RNA transcripts. The library came from an HTBI-primed first-round RT-PCR and a second-round multiplex PCR. From the multiplex PCR reads, TCRdb called clonotypes with MiXCR, one entry per CDR3 protein. The table includes about 500,000 distinct CDR3 sequences, about two fifths detected once. This CDR3 spans 13 amino acids. V was cut by 4 bases and J by 0 bases, with 7 bases left in between. Germline loops: CDR1 SGHRS, CDR2 YFSETQ. The gene calls are TRBV5-1 and TRBJ2-5; either TRBD1 or TRBD2 may supply D (5 bases each). This TCR was sampled from an adult man with Graves' hyperthyroidism. Sequencing was carried out using peripheral blood or thyroid tissue (not recorded which). DNA of the CDR3: TGCGCCAGCAGCGGGACGAACCAAGAGACCCAGTACTTC. As protein: CASSGTNQETQYF. Filled out from reference TRBV5-1 and TRBJ2-5, the complete variable domain reads KAGVTQTPRYLIKTRGQQVTLSCSPISGHRSVSWYQQTPGQGLQFLFEYFSETQRNKGNFPGRFSGRQFSNSRSEMNVSTLELGDSALYLCASSGTNQETQYFGPGTRLLVL.